The clone carrying this TCR beta chain was observed at least ten times. Its antigen remains unidentified. Arm-PCR of CDR3 regions and iRepertoire HTBI primers were the basis on which TCR beta libraries were built. TCRdb recomputed calls from the multiplex PCR reads with MiXCR, one row per CDR3 protein. The sample holds about 290,000 distinct CDR3 sequences, around 20% seen once. This sample was taken from a study of regulatory T cells in long-lasting Graves disease. From germline, CDR1 is SNHLY and CDR2 FYNNEI. The CDR3 sequence is 13 residues long. The V segment lost 5 bases and the J segment 3 bases; nucleotides outside the gene matches: 3. General study results and limits: Peripheral blood, not thyroid tissue, was the sole material studied. Newly diagnosed Graves' patients exceeded persistent ones in TCR diversity.

Documented time point: persistent/refractory GD, antithyroid drugs over 5 years with positive TRAb. Isolated PBMC RNA provided the starting material for the TCR library. Doctors identified Graves' disease using the American Thyroid Association guidelines. In this cohort, patients came from an endocrinology department located in Xi'an, China. The TCR originated in a female donor with Graves disease. The chain carries TRBV2 and TRBJ2-7, with 8 bases fitting TRBD1. Sequenced material: peripheral blood mononuclear cells (PBMCs), taken when the disease was refractory, from a patient treated with antithyroid drugs. The CDR3 DNA reads TGTGCCAGCAGTTGGGGGACAGGCTACGAGCAGTACTTC. Encoded protein: CASSWGTGYEQYF.